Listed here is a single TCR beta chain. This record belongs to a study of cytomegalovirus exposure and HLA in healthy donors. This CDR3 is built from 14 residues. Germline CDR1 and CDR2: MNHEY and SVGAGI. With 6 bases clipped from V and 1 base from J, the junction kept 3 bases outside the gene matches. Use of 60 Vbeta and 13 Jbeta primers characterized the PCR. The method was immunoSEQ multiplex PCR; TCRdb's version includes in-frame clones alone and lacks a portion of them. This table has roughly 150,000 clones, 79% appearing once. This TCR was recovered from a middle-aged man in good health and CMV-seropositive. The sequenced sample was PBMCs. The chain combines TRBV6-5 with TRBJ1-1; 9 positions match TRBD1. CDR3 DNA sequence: TGTGCCAGCAGGCGGACAGGGGCGAACACTGAAGCTTTCTTT. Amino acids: CASRRTGANTEAFF.